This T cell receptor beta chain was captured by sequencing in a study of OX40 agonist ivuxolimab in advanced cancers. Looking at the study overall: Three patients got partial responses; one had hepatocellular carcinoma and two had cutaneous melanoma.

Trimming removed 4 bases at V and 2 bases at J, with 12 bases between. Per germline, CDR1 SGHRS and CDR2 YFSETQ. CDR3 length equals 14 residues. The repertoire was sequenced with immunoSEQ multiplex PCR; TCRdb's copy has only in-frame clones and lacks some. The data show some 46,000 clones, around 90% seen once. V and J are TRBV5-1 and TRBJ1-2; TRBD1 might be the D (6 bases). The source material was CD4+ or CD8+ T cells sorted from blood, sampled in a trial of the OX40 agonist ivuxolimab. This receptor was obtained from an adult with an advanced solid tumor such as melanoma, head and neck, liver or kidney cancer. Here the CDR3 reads CASSPTGPNYGYTF. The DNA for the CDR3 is TGCGCCAGCAGCCCGACAGGCCCCAACTATGGCTACACCTTC.